These 11 T cell receptor beta chains were sequenced from one sample in a study of cytomegalovirus exposure and HLA in healthy donors. Primers included in the PCR were 60 Vbeta and 13 Jbeta primers. Some clones are missing from TCRdb's copy, which holds only in-frame ones; the method was immunoSEQ multiplex PCR. Its clone listing holds 110,000 to 150,000 clones. Sequenced input: PBMCs. These receptors all come from a young woman in good health and CMV-seronegative.

This sequence joins TRBV19 and TRBJ1-5, with TRBD1 matching 7 bases. The CDR3 extends over 17 amino acids. The germline gives CDR1 LNHDA, CDR2 SQIVND (reference sequence). V lost 5 bases to trimming and J lost 4 bases; unmatched junction nucleotides: 14. The CDR3 region has the DNA TGTGCCAGTAGTCTTAGCAGACAGGGTAGGGATAATCAGCCCCAGCATTTT. Encoded protein: CASSLSRQGRDNQPQHF.

V gene TRBV23-1 combines with J gene TRBJ2-3; maybe TRBD1 (5 bases). TRBV23-1 is an open reading frame, and its role is uncertain. The length of the CDR3 is 15 residues. The germline V and J ends were trimmed by 6 bases and 2 bases, with 15 bases remaining between them. The CDR3: CASRRKGANTDTQYF. CDR3 sequence (DNA): TGCGCCAGCAGACGCAAAGGGGCGAACACAGATACGCAGTATTTT.

V and J are TRBV15 and TRBJ1-2; 11 nucleotides line up with TRBD1. The CDR3 loop spans 16 amino acids. Germline loops: CDR1 LNHNV, CDR2 YYDKDF (reference sequence). The trim removed 2 bases at V and 3 bases at J, leaving 5 bases unmatched. In nucleotides, the CDR3 is TGTGCCACCAGCAGATCCAGGGGACAGGGGGACTATGGCTACACCTTC. Amino acids: CATSRSRGQGDYGYTF.

The chain is built from TRBV7-9 and TRBJ2-6; the D gene is possibly TRBD1 (6 bases). This CDR3 is 18 amino acids long. Looked up from germline, CDR1 is SEHNR and CDR2 is FQNEAQ (reference sequence). Trimming pared 2 bases from V and 0 bases from J, leaving 14 bases between. The CDR3 DNA sequence: TGTGCCAGCAGCTTACGAGGGGGTCGGAGCTCTGGGGCCAACGTCCTGACTTTC. This sequence encodes CASSLRGGRSSGANVLTF.

The chain joins TRBV6-5 to TRBJ2-7, with a possible D match to TRBD2 (6 bases). This CDR3 comprises 14 residues. Trimming shortened V by 5 bases and J by 0 bases, and 11 bases separated the two germline ends. Germline CDR1 reads MNHEY; CDR2 reads SVGAGI. CDR3 sequence: CASSGRLDSYEQYV. CDR3 sequence (DNA): TGTGCCAGCAGTGGTAGACTAGACTCCTACGAGCAGTACGTC.

The rearrangement uses TRBV6-1 and TRBJ2-5; maybe TRBD2 (5 bases). CDR1 MNHNS and CDR2 SASEGT come from the germline V gene. The CDR3 is 15 residues long. The V and J ends lost 3 bases and 0 bases respectively, with 11 bases between them. The DNA of the CDR3 is TGTGCCAGCAGTGAGGGCCTGACTAACCAAGAGACCCAGTACTTC. Protein product: CASSEGLTNQETQYF.

V usage is TRBV11-3 and J usage is TRBJ1-1; D might be TRBD1 (6 bases). The CDR3 has 14 amino acids. Trimming took 3 bases from V and 6 from J, leaving 14 bases between them. Per the germline V gene, CDR1 is SGHNT and CDR2 is YENEEA. The CDR3 here is CASSFVTGTSEAFF. The CDR3 DNA follows: TGTGCCAGCAGCTTCGTTACAGGGACCTCTGAAGCTTTCTTT.

V usage is TRBV6-4 and J usage is TRBJ1-2, with D possibly TRBD1 on 5 matching bases. V lost 5 bases and J lost 3, with 10 bases in between. Germline loops: CDR1 MRHNA, CDR2 SNTAGT. The CDR3 is 13 residues long. The CDR3 reads CASSPTEYYGYTF. CDR3 bases: TGTGCCAGCAGTCCGACAGAATACTATGGCTACACCTTC.

The rearrangement uses TRBV2 and TRBJ2-7, with 7 nucleotides matching TRBD1. The germline V gene has CDR1 SNHLY and CDR2 FYNNEI. The CDR3 covers 14 residues. Unmatched junction bases numbered 9, after V lost 7 bases and J lost 3 bases. CDR3 amino acids: CASTESRQGYEQYV. CDR3 coding DNA: TGTGCCAGCACCGAGAGTAGACAGGGCTACGAGCAGTACGTC.

The chain recombines TRBV11-2 with TRBJ2-5; a weak D match, TRBD1 (5 bases). Germline V gene data show CDR1 as SGHAT and CDR2 as FQNNGV. Trimming pared 5 bases from V and 5 bases from J, leaving 12 bases between. There are 13 residues in the CDR3. This chain's CDR3 is CASSTQDVETQYF. The CDR3 DNA reads TGTGCCAGCAGCACACAGGACGTTGAGACCCAGTACTTC.

The chain joins TRBV27 to TRBJ2-3, with TRBD1 matching over 8 bases. The CDR3 is made up of 15 amino acids. Germline lookup yields CDR1 MNHEY and CDR2 SMNVEV (reference sequence). V lost 3 bases and J lost 5; bases outside the gene matches: 7. CDR3 sequence reads: CASSLGTGGIDTQYF. Here the CDR3 DNA reads TGTGCCAGCAGTTTGGGTACAGGGGGGATAGATACGCAGTATTTT.